This T cell receptor beta chain was profiled in a study of shared clonotypes between healthy human individuals. This clone was picked up one time. What it binds is unknown. This specimen includes other DNA sequences encoding the same CDR3. Study results and caveats: The donor pool, a small one, limited the genetic and exposure-history diversity represented.

Evenly divided among several immunoSEQ plates was the genomic DNA of each subset. TCRdb's copy holds only in-frame clones and misses some; the assay was immunoSEQ multiplex PCR. Altogether 1,500,000 or so clones are present, around 95% being singletons, with the ten largest covering approximately 1%. V was pared by 3 bases and J by 0 bases, with 7 bases between. In germline, CDR1 is KGHSH, CDR2 LQKENI. The CDR3 covers 14 residues. This TCR was recovered from a man aged 25-45 years in good health. The J gene is TRBJ2-3, the V gene TRBV18; unclear D gene. Source material: naive CD4+ T cells sorted from blood. The subset is: CD45RA+ positively selected. The CDR3 DNA follows: TGTGCCAGCTCACCGACCGCTAGCACAGATACGCAGTATTTT. Protein: CASSPTASTDTQYF.